A single TCR beta chain is shown here with its context. Its antigen remains unknown. Clones were sequenced by immunoSEQ multiplex PCR, and TCRdb holds only the in-frame ones, with some missing. In the table there are approximately 220,000 clones, roughly 91% of which are singletons. The source of the sample is a study of T cell responses to AZD1222 COVID-19 vaccine. Germline CDR1 is MNHEY and CDR2 is SVGAGI. This CDR3 contains 15 residues. Trimming removed 4 bases from V and 3 bases from J; junction bases left unmatched: 8. General study results and limits: Spike as a whole was targeted by vaccine-associated CD4 TCRs, dominant at 160-218 and 743-854.

The sample in question was peripheral blood, obtained on day 0 of MenACWY control vaccination. The rearrangement links TRBV6-5 to TRBJ2-7, with 8 bases aligning to TRBD1. The receptor was derived from an adult in good health. The CDR3 DNA sequence: TGTGCCAGCAGTTCGCCGGGGACAGGTAGCTACGAGCAGTACTTC. This encodes CASSSPGTGSYEQYF.